This T cell receptor (beta chain) was documented in a study of blood T cell repertoires in COVID-19. Study-level information: The United States, Italy and Spain provided the acute and convalescent COVID-19 samples. Sources were T cells, B-cell-depleted T cells, or PBMCs; the material itself was cDNA or gDNA.

Original processing methods: Amplification of reference gene primers was used by the study to estimate nucleated cell counts. Only in-frame clones appear in the TCRdb table, and some are missing; sequencing was by immunoSEQ multiplex PCR. Clone size and the V and J calls come from that table; the DNA yielded D and trimming. The table includes about 140,000 clones, over 60% detected once. CDR3 length: 12 residues. The germline gives CDR1 SGHTA, CDR2 FQGNSA. Trimming removed 4 bases at V and 11 bases at J, with 14 bases between. This clone was observed many times. The receptor was isolated from a woman of 80 years or more with active or convalescent COVID-19. This chain uses TRBV7-2 with TRBJ1-1; tentatively, D is TRBD1 (5 bases). Sequenced material: peripheral blood. CDR3 loop: CASSSDGATAFF. In DNA, the CDR3 is TGTGCCAGCAGCTCTGATGGGGCGACGGCTTTCTTT.